This TCR beta chain was profiled in a study of T-cell memory formation after mild COVID-19. The overall study: TCR clusters largely stayed donor specific.

TCR alpha and TCR beta cDNA libraries carrying sample barcodes and UMIs came from 5'RACE with constant-segment primers. TCRdb re-called the 5' RACE reads with MiXCR, one entry per CDR3 protein. This sample has about 350,000 distinct CDR3 sequences, with around 13% found just once. CDR3 size: 16 residues. Trimming removed 0 bases at V and 4 bases at J, with 16 bases between. CDR1 and CDR2 (germline): MNHEY, SVGEGT. Specimen: PBMCs or a T cell subset sorted from them (not recorded which). The chain employs TRBV6-2 or TRBV6-3 and TRBJ2-7; D might be TRBD1 or TRBD2, each matching 6 bases. The clonotype comes from a man younger than 30 who had mild COVID-19 (a few samples of this study predate the infection). Cell type and time point are not known. The CDR3 spells CASSYSRGTPWYEQYV. The CDR3, as DNA: TGTGCCAGCAGTTACTCGCGCGGGACACCGTGGTACGAGCAGTACGTC.